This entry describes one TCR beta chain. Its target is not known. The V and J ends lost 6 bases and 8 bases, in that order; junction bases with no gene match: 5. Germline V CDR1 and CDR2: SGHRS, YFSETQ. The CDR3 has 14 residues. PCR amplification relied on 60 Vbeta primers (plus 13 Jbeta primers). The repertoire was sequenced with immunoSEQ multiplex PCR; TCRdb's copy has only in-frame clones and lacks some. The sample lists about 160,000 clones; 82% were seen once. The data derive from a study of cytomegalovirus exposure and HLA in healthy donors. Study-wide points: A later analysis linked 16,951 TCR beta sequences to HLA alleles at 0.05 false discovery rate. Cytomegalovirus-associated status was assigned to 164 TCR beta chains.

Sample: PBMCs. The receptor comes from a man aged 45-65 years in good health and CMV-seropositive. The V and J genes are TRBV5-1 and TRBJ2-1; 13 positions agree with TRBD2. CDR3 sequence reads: CASTRTSGSDEQFF. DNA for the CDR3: TGCGCCAGCACCCGGACTAGCGGGAGCGATGAGCAGTTCTTC.